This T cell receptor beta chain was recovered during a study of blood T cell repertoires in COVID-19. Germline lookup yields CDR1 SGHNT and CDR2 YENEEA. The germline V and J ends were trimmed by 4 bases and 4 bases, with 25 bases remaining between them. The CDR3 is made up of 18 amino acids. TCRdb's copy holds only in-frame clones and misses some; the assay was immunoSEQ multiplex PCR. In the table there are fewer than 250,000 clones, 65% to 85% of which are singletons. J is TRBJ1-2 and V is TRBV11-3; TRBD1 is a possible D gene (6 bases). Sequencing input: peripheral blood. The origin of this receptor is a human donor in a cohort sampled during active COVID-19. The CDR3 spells CASSSPPSGQYDFYGYTF. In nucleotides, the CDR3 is TGTGCCAGCAGCTCGCCACCCAGCGGACAGTACGATTTCTATGGCTACACCTTC.